These 20 T cell receptor beta chains came from one sample sequenced in a study of sequential checkpoint blockade in melanoma. Treatment meaning: randomized to nivolumab then ipilimumab (arm A) or the reverse (arm B). The repertoire was sequenced with immunoSEQ multiplex PCR; TCRdb's copy has only in-frame clones and lacks some. The repertoire holds tens of thousands of clones, with around 32% as singletons. Sequenced here: tumor tissue (inferred from file names), sampled from a patient given nivolumab and ipilimumab in sequence. The receptors were gathered from a human donor with melanoma.

The chain combines TRBV6-8 with TRBJ1-2; the match to TRBD1 covers 8 bases. The CDR3 sequence is 14 residues long. Germline-derived CDR1 and CDR2 are MNHGY and SAAAGT. J was trimmed by 8 bases and V by 5 bases; bases with no gene match: 10. The CDR3 sequence: CASSTWTGKIGYTF. The CDR3, as DNA: TGTGCCAGCAGTACCTGGACAGGGAAAATCGGCTACACCTTC.

There are a few counts of this clone. The chain employs TRBV11-3 and TRBJ2-1; 11 bases map to TRBD2. After removal of 2 bases from V and 10 bases from J, the junction contained 10 bases not matched to a gene. This CDR3 is 16 amino acids long. The V gene's germline CDR1 is SGHNT and CDR2 YENEEA. CDR3 nucleotide sequence: TGTGCCAGCAGCTTAATGGGTAGCGGGGGGGCGGTGGAGCAGTTCTTC. Its translation is CASSLMGSGGAVEQFF.

J is TRBJ2-1 and V is TRBV5-1, with TRBD2 matching over 10 bases. Per germline, CDR1 SGHRS and CDR2 YFSETQ. CDR3 length: 15 residues. V lost 3 bases and J lost 5; bases outside the gene matches: 5. Written as DNA, the CDR3 is TGCGCCAGCAGCTCCCTAGCGGGAGAAGACAATGAGCAGTTCTTC. Protein product: CASSSLAGEDNEQFF. The full variable domain, in which reference TRBV5-1 and TRBJ2-1 provide the parts outside the CDR3, is KAGVTQTPRYLIKTRGQQVTLSCSPISGHRSVSWYQQTPGQGLQFLFEYFSETQRNKGNFPGRFSGRQFSNSRSEMNVSTLELGDSALYLCASSSLAGEDNEQFFGPGTRLTVL.

The V and J genes are TRBV6-1 and TRBJ2-7; 8 bases match TRBD1. Per the germline V gene, CDR1 is MNHNS and CDR2 is SASEGT. The V segment lost 0 bases and the J segment 9 bases; nucleotides outside the gene matches: 4. The CDR3 extends over 13 amino acids. The CDR3 nucleotides are TGTGCCAGCAGTGAAGCTGAGGGGACAGGGCAGTACTTC. This sequence encodes CASSEAEGTGQYF.

This clone has a handful of counts. The CDR3 nucleotides are TGTGCCAGTAGCCTACAGGGGGCCAATGAGCAGTTCTTC. Protein sequence: CASSLQGANEQFF. The chain is built from TRBV19 and TRBJ2-1, with 9 bases fitting TRBD1. In germline, CDR1 is LNHDA, CDR2 SQIVND (reference sequence). With 6 bases clipped from V and 6 bases from J, the junction kept 3 bases outside the gene matches. There are 13 residues in the CDR3.

The gene calls are TRBV11-3 and TRBJ1-2, with D possibly being TRBD1 (5 bases). Germline CDR1 reads SGHNT; CDR2 reads YENEEA. The CDR3 extends over 17 amino acids. V was trimmed by 6 bases and J by 6 bases, leaving 26 bases between them. This CDR3 reads CASSTDTGGRTSDGYTF. Written as DNA, the CDR3 is TGTGCCAGCAGTACAGATACAGGCGGCAGAACGTCTGATGGCTACACCTTC.

The chain is built from TRBV7-1 and TRBJ2-3; D call uncertain. TRBV7-1 is an ORF, with its function uncertain. The V end was cut by 5 bases, the J end by 3 bases, with 9 bases between. The CDR3 covers 13 residues. CDR3 bases: TGTGCCAGCAGCCCCGGCGTAACAGATACGCAGTATTTT. Translating it yields CASSPGVTDTQYF.

This rearrangement joins TRBV9 to TRBJ2-1; TRBD2 aligns across 9 bases. The CDR3 consists of 16 residues. V lost 0 bases and J lost 6; bases outside the gene matches: 7. Germline loops: CDR1 SGDLS, CDR2 YYNGEE. DNA of the CDR3: TGTGCCAGCAGCGTAGGGGCTAGCGGGATCGGCAATGAGCAGTTCTTC. Its translation is CASSVGASGIGNEQFF.

This chain joins TRBV11-3 and TRBJ2-3, with a weak D call TRBD2 (6 bases). From germline, CDR1 is SGHNT and CDR2 YENEEA. V gave up 1 base and J gave up 6 bases, with 11 bases separating them. CDR3 size: 14 residues. The CDR3 reads CASSLGGTWDTQYF. Written as DNA, the CDR3 is TGTGCCAGCAGCTTAGGAGGGACTTGGGATACGCAGTATTTT.

The rearrangement links TRBV14 to TRBJ2-1, with TRBD2 as a possible D gene (5 bases). V lost 3 bases, J lost 5 bases, and 8 bases lay in between. This CDR3 has 13 amino acids. Germline CDR1 reads SGHDN; CDR2 reads FVKESK. As DNA, the CDR3 is TGTGCCAGCAGCCACCGGACTGACAATGAGCAGTTCTTC. Protein: CASSHRTDNEQFF.

CDR3 loop: CASSGGLAGGWQETQYF. In DNA form, the CDR3 reads TGTGCCAGCAGTGGGGGGCTAGCGGGAGGGTGGCAAGAGACCCAGTACTTC. J is TRBJ2-5 and V is TRBV6-8; 12 nucleotides align to TRBD2. The CDR3 totals 17 residues. After removal of 5 bases from V and 2 bases from J, the junction contained 9 bases not matched to a gene. Germline CDR1 MNHGY, CDR2 SAAAGT.

The CDR3 DNA reads TGTGCCAGCAGCTTAAACGGGGGGGGAGAGACCCAGTACTTC. Amino acid sequence: CASSLNGGGETQYF. The rearrangement links TRBV11-3 to TRBJ2-5, with 8 bases that match TRBD2. Per the germline V gene, CDR1 is SGHNT and CDR2 is YENEEA. V shed 2 bases, J shed 4 bases, and the junction held 3 bases outside the gene matches. The length of the CDR3 is 14 residues.

This clone was found a few times. V usage is TRBV9 and J usage is TRBJ2-1; D may be TRBD1 (6 bases). The CDR3 contains 19 residues. Trimming cost V 4 bases and J 0 bases, with 23 bases left between them. Looked up from germline, CDR1 is SGDLS and CDR2 is YYNGEE. For the CDR3, the DNA is TGTGCCAGCAGCCCCCGGAAGGTTGGGGGCCCCAGCTCCTACAATGAGCAGTTCTTC. It encodes CASSPRKVGGPSSYNEQFF. The full variable domain, completed using reference TRBV9 and TRBJ2-1, is DSGVTQTPKHLITATGQRVTLRCSPRSGDLSVYWYQQSLDQGLQFLIQYYNGEERAKGNILERFSAQQFPDLHSELNLSSLELGDSALYFCASSPRKVGGPSSYNEQFFGPGTRLTVL.

This clone was seen once. This chain links TRBV28 with TRBJ1-1; D may be TRBD1 (5 bases). V shed 7 bases and J shed 1 base, with 7 bases lying between them. In germline, CDR1 is MDHEN, CDR2 SYDVKM. CDR3 length: 12 amino acids. This CDR3 reads CASMGGNTEAFF. The CDR3 nucleotides read TGTGCCAGCATGGGGGGGAACACTGAAGCTTTCTTT.

This clone was counted between two and nine times. V and J are TRBV11-3 and TRBJ1-2, with D unclear. V was cut by 0 bases and J by 3 bases, with 8 bases left in between. In germline, CDR1 is SGHNT, CDR2 YENEEA. There are 14 residues in the CDR3. CDR3 DNA: TGTGCCAGCAGCTTAGACGGCACCTACTATGGCTACACCTTC. Its protein product is CASSLDGTYYGYTF.

This clone is medium-sized (0.01 to 0.1%) by share. V is TRBV14 and J is TRBJ1-5, with D tentatively TRBD1 (5 bases). CDR3 size: 15 residues. The germline CDR1 and CDR2 sequences are SGHDN and FVKESK. Trimming left V 3 bases short and J 7 bases short, with 16 bases between. The CDR3 is CASSQSSGGRQPQHF. For the CDR3, the DNA is TGTGCCAGCAGCCAGAGCTCGGGGGGTAGGCAGCCCCAGCATTTT.

V is TRBV9 and J is TRBJ2-3, with a tentative D call TRBD1 (6 bases). This CDR3 has 15 residues. Trimming left V 0 bases short and J 5 bases short, with 13 bases between. Germline-derived CDR1 and CDR2 are SGDLS and YYNGEE. The DNA for the CDR3 is TGTGCCAGCAGCGTAGAGTGGGGGCATGGAGATACGCAGTATTTT. Translation: CASSVEWGHGDTQYF. The whole variable domain, filled in from reference TRBV9 and TRBJ2-3, reads DSGVTQTPKHLITATGQRVTLRCSPRSGDLSVYWYQQSLDQGLQFLIQYYNGEERAKGNILERFSAQQFPDLHSELNLSSLELGDSALYFCASSVEWGHGDTQYFGPGTRLTVL.

This clone was counted a few times. The chain is built from TRBV6-8 and TRBJ1-5; maybe TRBD1 (5 bases). The CDR3 covers 15 residues. V was trimmed by 5 bases and J by 6 bases, leaving 17 bases between them. Germline-derived CDR1 and CDR2 are MNHGY and SAAAGT. CDR3 bases: TGTGCCAGCAGTCGGGACGGTCGATCGGGTCAGCCCCAGCATTTT. Protein: CASSRDGRSGQPQHF.

The table lists this clone with a few counts. The chain joins TRBV6-7 to TRBJ1-2; D not resolved. TRBV6-7 is marked as an open reading frame, function uncertain. Trimming pared 0 bases from V and 8 bases from J, leaving 16 bases between. This CDR3 has 15 amino acids. CDR3 loop: CASSYSKLAISGYTF. In nucleotides, the CDR3 is TGTGCCAGCAGTTACTCGAAGCTGGCTATCTCCGGCTACACCTTC.

As DNA, the CDR3 is TGTGCCAGCAGCCCCCGGCAGCCCTCCTACAATGAGCAGTTCTTC. Its protein is CASSPRQPSYNEQFF. This chain joins TRBV9 and TRBJ2-1; D not certain. Trimming took off 4 bases at V and 0 bases at J, with 11 bases between the two ends. The germline gives CDR1 SGDLS, CDR2 YYNGEE. The length of the CDR3 is 15 residues.